This is a list of T cell receptor beta chains from one sample in a study of CD8 T cells in ankylosing spondylitis. From the 5' RACE reads, TCRdb called clonotypes with MiXCR, one entry per CDR3 protein. The data show roughly 370,000 distinct CDR3 sequences, with more than 20% seen just once and 16% held by the top ten. Source material: blood, either unsorted or a sorted T cell fraction (not recorded which). The receptors shown here come from a male donor with ankylosing spondylitis. The CDR3 runs from the conserved cysteine through the conserved F or W. D genes are given only for firm matches. Size is stated for part of the rows, as once, few or many counts, or as a class when the clone is expanded.

d_gene,abundance,v_gene,len,j_gene,CDR3nt,CDR3aa
TRBD1,few,TRBV20-1,12,TRBJ1-2,TGCAGTGCCAAAGGACAGGACTATGGCTACACCTTC,CSAKGQDYGYTF
TRBD2,NA,TRBV11-2,16,TRBJ2-1,TGTGCCAGCAGCCGACTTAGCGGGAGGGGTGTCAATGAGCAGTTCTTC,CASSRLSGRGVNEQFF
TRBD1,NA,TRBV28,14,TRBJ2-5,TGTGCCAGCACCCCAGGGACAGGGGTCGAGACCCAGTACTTC,CASTPGTGVETQYF
TRBD1,NA,TRBV6-4,15,TRBJ2-7,TGTGCCAGCAAGATGGCAGGGGGCGACTCCTACGAGCAGTACTTC,CASKMAGGDSYEQYF
TRBD1,NA,TRBV5-1,15,TRBJ1-4,TGCGCCAGCAGCTTGGAGGGGACAGGGGGTGAAAAACTGTTTTTT,CASSLEGTGGEKLFF
NA,once,TRBV20-1,15,TRBJ2-5,TGCAGTGGTGGGGTGAGTGGCAGAAGGCAAGAGACCCAGTACTTC,CSGGVSGRRQETQYF
TRBD1,few,TRBV25-1,16,TRBJ1-4,TGTGCCAGCAGTACCCTGGGCAGGGGGGTAAATGAAAAACTGTTTTTT,CASSTLGRGVNEKLFF
NA,few,TRBV10-3,12,TRBJ2-2,TGTGCCATCAGCACGCCCCACGGGGAGCTGTTTTTT,CAISTPHGELFF
NA,NA,TRBV11-3,14,TRBJ2-5,TGTGCCAGCACCATCGGAGCGGCCCAAGGGACCCAGTACTTC,CASTIGAAQGTQYF
TRBD2,few,TRBV6-5,18,TRBJ2-1,TGTGCCAGCAGTTACTCGACGGGAGGCGGTAGCTCCTACAATGAGCAGTTCTTC,CASSYSTGGGSSYNEQFF
TRBD2,NA,TRBV29-1,14,TRBJ2-3,TGCAGCGTTGTAGTCGGGAGGGTCGGAGATACGCAGTATTTT,CSVVVGRVGDTQYF
TRBD1,NA,TRBV7-9,15,TRBJ1-4,TGTGCCAGCAGCTCGGACAGGGGGGTCAATGAAAAACTGTTTTTT,CASSSDRGVNEKLFF
TRBD1,NA,TRBV2,15,TRBJ2-1,TGTGCCAGCAGTCTCTGGCAGGGGGAGTACAATGAGCAGTTCTTC,CASSLWQGEYNEQFF
TRBD2,few,TRBV4-1,17,TRBJ2-1,TGCGCCAGCAGCCAGGGACTAGCGGGTATCTCCTACAATGAGCAGTTCTTC,CASSQGLAGISYNEQFF
NA,NA,TRBV19,11,TRBJ2-1,TGTGCCAGTAGGGGGTTCTATGAGCAGTTCTTC,CASRGFYEQFF
NA,few,TRBV4-3,15,TRBJ1-2,TGCGCCAGCAGCCAAGATTTGAACAGAATCTATGGCTACACCTTC,CASSQDLNRIYGYTF
TRBD1,NA,TRBV6-1,19,TRBJ1-5,TGTGCCAGCAGAGGAACTGTCCGGGACAGGACCGATGGCAATCAGCCCCAGCATTTT,CASRGTVRDRTDGNQPQHF
NA,few,TRBV20-1,15,TRBJ1-4,TGCAGTGCTAGAGATCTCCGGGGGTTGAATGAAAAACTGTTTTTT,CSARDLRGLNEKLFF
NA,NA,TRBV27,13,TRBJ1-5,TGTGCCAGCAGTACTCAGGGGAGGCAGCCCCAGCATTTT,CASSTQGRQPQHF
NA,NA,TRBV29-1,11,TRBJ1-1,TGCAGCGTTCAAAGGGGTACTGAAGCTTTCTTT,CSVQRGTEAFF
NA,NA,TRBV20-1,12,TRBJ2-1,TGCAGTGCTATGGGGAGAAACAATGAGCAGTTCTTC,CSAMGRNNEQFF
NA,few,TRBV3-1,16,TRBJ2-1,TGTGCCAGCAGCCAAGTGTTAAGGACCGCCTACAATGAGCAGTTCTTC,CASSQVLRTAYNEQFF
NA,NA,TRBV29-1,14,TRBJ2-7,TGCAGCGTTCTCCCTGGGGGGCGCGGTTACGAGCAGTACTTC,CSVLPGGRGYEQYF
NA,few,TRBV3-1,12,TRBJ1-1,TGTGCCAGCAGCCATAGGAACACTGAAGCTTTCTTT,CASSHRNTEAFF
TRBD2,NA,TRBV27,17,TRBJ2-5,TGTGCCAGCAGTTCAAACCAGCATCGCGGGGGTAAAGAGACCCAGTACTTC,CASSSNQHRGGKETQYF